The next 21 T cell receptor beta chains were all read from a single sample in a study of control samples from healthy donors and cancer patients. TCRdb's table, derived via immunoSEQ multiplex PCR, lists solely in-frame clones and lacks some. The data contain 60,000 to 75,000 clones, more than 70% of them seen just once; the ten biggest clones take up around 2%. The sequencing input was PBMCs. The receptors shown here come from a woman in her forties or fifties with head and neck cancer.

This clone was seen a single time. The chain carries TRBV30 and TRBJ1-6; 7 positions agree with TRBD1. The ends lost 5 bases at V and 9 bases at J; junction bases unmatched: 7. Germline V gene lookup returns CDR1 GTSNPN and CDR2 SVGIG (reference sequence). This CDR3 has 13 amino acids. As DNA, the CDR3 is TGTGCCTGGGGGGAGGGGGCGACTTCACCCCTCCACTTT. Translation: CAWGEGATSPLHF.

This clone was counted between two and nine times. The chain employs TRBV27 and TRBJ1-6, with D unresolved. Between the trimmed V and J ends, which lost 3 bases and 7 bases, there was a span of 13 bases. CDR1 and CDR2 (germline): MNHEY, SMNVEV (reference sequence). The CDR3 loop spans 15 amino acids. CDR3 coding DNA: TGTGCCAGCAGTTTTGCCCGGGAACGCAATTCACCCCTCCACTTT. Its translation: CASSFARERNSPLHF.

The gene calls are TRBV11-3 and TRBJ1-6; D remains ambiguous. This CDR3 is built from 20 residues. V was shortened by 5 bases and J by 0 bases, with 23 bases between the two germline ends. Germline lookup yields CDR1 SGHNT and CDR2 YENEEA. The CDR3 coding sequence is TGTGCCAGCAGCCCCCGATGGACGGGTCGGGGAAGCTCCTATAATTCACCCCTCCACTTT. It codes for CASSPRWTGRGSSYNSPLHF.

The chain joins TRBV3-1 (or the pseudogene TRBV3-2) to TRBJ1-5, with D uncertain. Trimming took 4 bases from V and 1 from J, leaving 17 bases between them. Germline V lookup: CDR1 LGHDT, CDR2 YNNKEL (reference sequence). The CDR3 runs 17 residues. In nucleotides, the CDR3 is TGTGCCAGCAGCCCCTCACTAGGGAAGGAAAGCAATCAGCCCCAGCATTTT. This encodes CASSPSLGKESNQPQHF.

V usage is TRBV10-3 and J usage is TRBJ2-5; D gene unclear. Germline V gene sequence: CDR1 ENHRY, CDR2 SYGVKD. The CDR3 is 12 residues long. Trimming took 4 bases from V and 1 from J, leaving 4 bases between them. In DNA form, the CDR3 reads TGTGCCATCAGTGGGGTCCAAGAGACCCAGTACTTC. Protein: CAISGVQETQYF.

This clone was detected only once. This rearrangement joins TRBV9 to TRBJ1-2; TRBD1 matches 7 bases. Trimming cost V 3 bases and J 2 bases; bases outside gene matches: 4. The germline CDR1 and CDR2 sequences are SGDLS and YYNGEE. CDR3 length: 14 amino acids. The CDR3 spells CASSGQGRNYGYTF. The CDR3 DNA reads as TGTGCCAGCAGCGGACAGGGTAGGAACTATGGCTACACCTTC.

V is TRBV7-2 and J is TRBJ2-2; 8 nucleotides align to TRBD1. The V and J ends lost 5 bases and 6 bases, in that order; junction bases with no gene match: 8. In germline, CDR1 is SGHTA, CDR2 FQGNSA. This CDR3 region has 15 residues. The CDR3 DNA follows: TGTGCCAGCAGCCCCAGGACAGGGAAGGCCGGGGAGCTGTTTTTT. Protein sequence: CASSPRTGKAGELFF.

The chain uses TRBV7-3 and TRBJ2-1, with 7 bases fitting TRBD1. The CDR3 consists of 14 residues. V lost 6 bases, J lost 7 bases, and 9 bases stayed unmatched. CDR1 and CDR2 (germline): SGHTA, FQGTGA. The CDR3 protein is CASSSNRGRNEQFF. The CDR3 DNA follows: TGTGCCAGCAGTTCTAACAGGGGCAGGAATGAGCAGTTCTTC.

This clone was recorded once. This rearrangement joins TRBV7-8 to TRBJ1-6, with unresolved D. Germline values: CDR1 SGHVS, CDR2 FQNEAQ. V lost 5 bases and J lost 7, with 12 bases in between. The CDR3 has 14 residues. CDR3 residues: CASSPQRINSPLHF. CDR3 nucleotide sequence: TGTGCCAGCAGCCCGCAGCGGATCAATTCACCCCTCCACTTT.

The V gene is TRBV19, the J gene TRBJ1-2, with D perhaps matching TRBD1 (6 bases). Trimming removed 2 bases from V and 3 bases from J, with 22 bases in between. Germline V gives CDR1 LNHDA, CDR2 SQIVND (reference sequence). The CDR3 is 18 residues long. For the CDR3, the DNA is TGTGCCAGTAGTATACAGGAGACAGGCGTCCCGCTCTACTATGGCTACACCTTC. It codes for CASSIQETGVPLYYGYTF. The complete variable domain, with remaining parts taken from reference TRBV19 and TRBJ1-2, reads DGGITQSPKYLFRKEGQNVTLSCEQNLNHDAMYWYRQDPGQGLRLIYYSQIVNDFQKGDIAEGYSVSREKKESFPLTVTSAQKNPTAFYLCASSIQETGVPLYYGYTFGSGTRLTVV.

The V and J genes are TRBV28 and TRBJ1-1; 7 bases line up with TRBD1. There are 16 residues in the CDR3. Trimming took 5 bases from V and 5 from J; bases not matched to a gene: 14. Germline V lookup: CDR1 MDHEN, CDR2 SYDVKM. The CDR3 sequence: CASSPGTVLGGTEAFF. CDR3 bases: TGTGCCAGCAGTCCCGGGACAGTCTTGGGGGGGACTGAAGCTTTCTTT.

This clone was seen once. The CDR3 DNA follows: TGTGCCAGCAGCTTAGGAGTAGATCAGCCCCAGCATTTT. It encodes CASSLGVDQPQHF. The chain couples TRBV7-9 to TRBJ1-5, with D hard to call. The V end lost 1 base, the J end lost 5 bases, and 6 bases lay between the germline ends. Per the germline V gene, CDR1 is SEHNR and CDR2 is FQNEAQ (reference sequence). This CDR3 spans 13 amino acids.

With regard to this clone: An end of the junction differs from the germline gene, which may be a read error. This chain connects TRBV5-4 to TRBJ2-3; 10 bases are shared with TRBD1. CDR3 length: 15 amino acids. From germline, CDR1 is SGHNT and CDR2 YYREEE (reference sequence). This CDR3 reads CASRLDRGYTDTQYF. CDR3 coding DNA: TGTGCCAGCAGGTTGGACAGGGGGTACACAGATACGCAGTATTTT.

This chain links TRBV19 with TRBJ1-1, with a weak D call TRBD1 (6 bases). Germline V gene lookup returns CDR1 LNHDA and CDR2 SQIVND (reference sequence). Trimming stripped 4 bases from V and 7 bases from J, with 16 bases between. The CDR3 runs 14 residues. The CDR3 nucleotides read TGTGCCAGTAGTACCGCGAGGGGGGGATATGAAGCTTTCTTT. Translation gives CASSTARGGYEAFF. Drawing the rest from reference TRBV19 and TRBJ1-1, the complete variable domain is DGGITQSPKYLFRKEGQNVTLSCEQNLNHDAMYWYRQDPGQGLRLIYYSQIVNDFQKGDIAEGYSVSREKKESFPLTVTSAQKNPTAFYLCASSTARGGYEAFFGQGTRLTVV.

The rearrangement links TRBV2 to TRBJ2-4; no clear D gene. CDR3 length: 14 residues. The germline V and J ends were trimmed by 6 bases and 0 bases, with 9 bases remaining between them. Germline V lookup: CDR1 SNHLY, CDR2 FYNNEI. The CDR3 spells CASRAELAKNIQYF. In DNA, the CDR3 is TGTGCCAGCAGGGCAGAACTAGCCAAAAACATTCAGTACTTC.

This chain links TRBV4-2 with TRBJ2-1; 11 bases align to TRBD2. From germline, CDR1 is LGHNA and CDR2 YNFKEQ. The CDR3 is 16 amino acids. With 3 bases clipped from V and 7 bases from J, the junction kept 8 bases outside the gene matches. In nucleotides, the CDR3 is TGTGCCAGCAGCCAGGACGGGACTAGCGGACCGAATGAGCAGTTCTTC. This translates into CASSQDGTSGPNEQFF.

The V and J genes are TRBV7-8 and TRBJ2-7; D perhaps matches TRBD1 (7 bases). Between the trimmed V and J ends, which lost 3 bases and 6 bases, there was a span of 15 bases. The CDR3 consists of 14 residues. The germline CDR1 and CDR2 sequences are SGHVS and FQNEAQ. The CDR3 protein is CASSFRGAGGEQYF. CDR3 nucleotides: TGTGCCAGCAGCTTTAGGGGGGCAGGGGGCGAGCAGTACTTC.

This rearrangement joins TRBV5-6 to TRBJ2-1; no reliable D call. Germline loops: CDR1 SGHDT, CDR2 YYEEEE. V lost 0 bases to trimming and J lost 2 bases, with 9 bases between them. This CDR3 is built from 15 residues. This CDR3 is CASSLATAPYNEQFF. The CDR3, as DNA: TGTGCCAGCAGCTTGGCAACAGCCCCCTACAATGAGCAGTTCTTC.

This chain connects TRBV28 to TRBJ1-2, with unresolved D. V was trimmed by 7 bases and J by 8 bases, leaving 17 bases between them. The germline gives CDR1 MDHEN, CDR2 SYDVKM. The CDR3 covers 13 residues. The DNA for the CDR3 is TGTGCCAGCACCCTTGGGCGACCAAACGGCTACACCTTC. Translating it yields CASTLGRPNGYTF.

V is TRBV5-1 and J is TRBJ1-4; no clear D. The CDR3 extends over 14 amino acids. V was trimmed by 5 bases and J by 4 bases, leaving 12 bases between them. Germline assignment: CDR1 SGHRS and CDR2 YFSETQ. The CDR3 nucleotides are TGCGCCAGCAGTGTACTGGGATATAATGAAAAACTGTTTTTT. This gives the protein CASSVLGYNEKLFF.

The chain couples TRBV7-3 to TRBJ1-1; D remains unclear. The CDR3 has 17 residues. Trimming left V 4 bases short and J 0 bases short, with 18 bases between. The V gene's germline CDR1 is SGHTA and CDR2 FQGTGA. CDR3: CASSSVGRQAMNTEAFF. CDR3 DNA sequence: TGTGCCAGCAGCTCTGTCGGACGTCAGGCGATGAACACTGAAGCTTTCTTT. The complete variable domain, with remaining parts taken from reference TRBV7-3 and TRBJ1-1, reads GAGVSQTPSNKVTEKGKYVELRCDPISGHTALYWYRQSLGQGPEFLIYFQGTGAADDSGLPNDRFFAVRPEGSVSTLKIQRTERGDSAVYLCASSSVGRQAMNTEAFFGQGTRLTVV.